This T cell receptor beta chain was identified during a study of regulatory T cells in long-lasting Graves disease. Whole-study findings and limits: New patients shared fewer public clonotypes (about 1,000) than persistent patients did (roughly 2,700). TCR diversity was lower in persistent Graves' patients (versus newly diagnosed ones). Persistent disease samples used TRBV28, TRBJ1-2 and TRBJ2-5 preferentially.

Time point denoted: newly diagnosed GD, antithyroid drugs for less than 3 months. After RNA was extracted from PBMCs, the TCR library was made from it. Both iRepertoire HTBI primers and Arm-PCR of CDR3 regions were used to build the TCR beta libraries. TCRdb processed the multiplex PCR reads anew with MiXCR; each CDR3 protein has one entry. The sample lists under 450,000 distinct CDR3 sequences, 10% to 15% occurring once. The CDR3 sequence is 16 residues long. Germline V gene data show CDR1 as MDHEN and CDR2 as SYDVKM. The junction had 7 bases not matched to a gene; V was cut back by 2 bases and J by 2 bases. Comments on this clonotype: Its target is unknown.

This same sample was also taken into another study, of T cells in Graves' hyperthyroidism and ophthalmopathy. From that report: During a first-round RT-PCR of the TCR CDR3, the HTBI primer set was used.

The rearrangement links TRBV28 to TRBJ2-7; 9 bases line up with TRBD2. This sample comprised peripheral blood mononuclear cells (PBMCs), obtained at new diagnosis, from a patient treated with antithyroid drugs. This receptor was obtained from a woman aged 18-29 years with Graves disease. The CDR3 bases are TGTGCCAGCAGTTTAGCGGTGCGGGAGGGCACCTACGAGCAGTACTTC. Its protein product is CASSLAVREGTYEQYF.